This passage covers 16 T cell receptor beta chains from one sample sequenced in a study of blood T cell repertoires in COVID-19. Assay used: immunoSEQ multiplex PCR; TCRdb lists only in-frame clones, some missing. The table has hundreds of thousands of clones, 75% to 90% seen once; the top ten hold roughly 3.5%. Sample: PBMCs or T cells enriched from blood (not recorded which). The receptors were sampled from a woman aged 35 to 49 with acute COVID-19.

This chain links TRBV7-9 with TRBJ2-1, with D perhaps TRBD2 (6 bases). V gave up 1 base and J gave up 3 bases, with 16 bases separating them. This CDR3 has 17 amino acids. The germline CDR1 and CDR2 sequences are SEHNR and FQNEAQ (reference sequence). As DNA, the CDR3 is TGTGCCAGCAGCTTAGGGGGAGGCAGCCTACGCTACAATGAGCAGTTCTTC. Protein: CASSLGGGSLRYNEQFF.

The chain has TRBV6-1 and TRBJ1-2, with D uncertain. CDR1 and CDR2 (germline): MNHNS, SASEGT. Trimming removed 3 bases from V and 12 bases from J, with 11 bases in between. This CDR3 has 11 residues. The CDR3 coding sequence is TGTGCCAGCAGTGATTATGTGTTTAACACCTTC. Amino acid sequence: CASSDYVFNTF.

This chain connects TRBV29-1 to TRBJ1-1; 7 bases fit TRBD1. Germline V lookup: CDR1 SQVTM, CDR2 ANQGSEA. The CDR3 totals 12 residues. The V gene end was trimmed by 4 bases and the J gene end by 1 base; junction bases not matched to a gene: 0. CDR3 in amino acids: CSVGQGNTEAFF. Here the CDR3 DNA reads TGCAGCGTTGGACAGGGGAACACTGAAGCTTTCTTT.

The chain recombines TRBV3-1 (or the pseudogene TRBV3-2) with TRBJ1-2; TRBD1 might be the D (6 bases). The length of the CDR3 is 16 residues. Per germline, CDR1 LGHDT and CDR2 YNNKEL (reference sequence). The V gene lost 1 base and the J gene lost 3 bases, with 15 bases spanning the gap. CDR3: CASSQVEGGAYYGYTF. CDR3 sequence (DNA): TGTGCCAGCAGCCAAGTAGAAGGGGGGGCTTACTATGGCTACACCTTC.

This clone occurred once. In DNA, the CDR3 is TGTGCCATCGGACAGGGATATGCCTATGGCTACACCTTC. Translation: CAIGQGYAYGYTF. This chain connects TRBV2 to TRBJ1-2, with 8 bases identical to TRBD1. The CDR3 runs to 13 residues. J lost 4 bases, V lost 10 bases, and 8 bases had no gene match. Germline-derived CDR1 and CDR2 are SNHLY and FYNNEI.

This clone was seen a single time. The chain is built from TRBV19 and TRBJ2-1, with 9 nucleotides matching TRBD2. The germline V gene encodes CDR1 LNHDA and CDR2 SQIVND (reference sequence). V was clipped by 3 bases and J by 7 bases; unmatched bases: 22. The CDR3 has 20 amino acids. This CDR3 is CASSMLAVRSTSGRWNEQFF. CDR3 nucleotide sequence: TGTGCCAGTAGTATGTTGGCGGTAAGGTCGACGAGCGGGAGGTGGAATGAGCAGTTCTTC.

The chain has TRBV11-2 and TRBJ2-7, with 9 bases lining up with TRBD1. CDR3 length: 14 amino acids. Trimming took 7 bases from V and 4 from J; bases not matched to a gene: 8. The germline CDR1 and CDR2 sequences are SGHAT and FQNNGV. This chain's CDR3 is CASTMGQGLYEQYF. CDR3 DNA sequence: TGTGCCAGCACCATGGGACAGGGTCTTTACGAGCAGTACTTC.

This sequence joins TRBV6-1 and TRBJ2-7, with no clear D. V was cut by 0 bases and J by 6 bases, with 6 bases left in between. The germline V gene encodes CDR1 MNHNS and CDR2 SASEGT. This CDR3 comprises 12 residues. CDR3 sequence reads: CASSEAGREQYF. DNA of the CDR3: TGTGCCAGCAGTGAAGCGGGCCGCGAGCAGTACTTC.

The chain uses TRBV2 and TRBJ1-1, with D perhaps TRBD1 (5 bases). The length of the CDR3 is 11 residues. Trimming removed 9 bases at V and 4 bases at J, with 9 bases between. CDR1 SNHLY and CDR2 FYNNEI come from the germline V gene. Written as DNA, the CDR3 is TGTGCCAGTGGGGGGAGCACTGAAGCTTTCTTT. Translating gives CASGGSTEAFF.

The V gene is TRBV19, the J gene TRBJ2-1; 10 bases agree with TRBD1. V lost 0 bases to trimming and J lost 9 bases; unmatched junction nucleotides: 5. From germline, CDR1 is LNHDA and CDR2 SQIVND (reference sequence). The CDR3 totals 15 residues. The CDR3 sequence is CASSIDTGQGSEQFF. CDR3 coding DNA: TGTGCCAGTAGTATAGATACGGGACAGGGGAGTGAGCAGTTCTTC.

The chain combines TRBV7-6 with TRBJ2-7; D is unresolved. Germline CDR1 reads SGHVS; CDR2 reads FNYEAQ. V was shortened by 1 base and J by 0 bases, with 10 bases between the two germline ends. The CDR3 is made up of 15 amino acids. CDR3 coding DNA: TGTGCCAGCAGCTTAGGGGTAGCCAACTCCTACGAGCAGTACTTC. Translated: CASSLGVANSYEQYF.

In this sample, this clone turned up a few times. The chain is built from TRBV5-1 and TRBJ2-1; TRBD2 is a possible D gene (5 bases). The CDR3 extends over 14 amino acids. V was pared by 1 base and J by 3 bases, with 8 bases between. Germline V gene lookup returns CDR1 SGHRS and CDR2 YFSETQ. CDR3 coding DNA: TGCGCCAGCAGCTTGAACGCGGGCTACAATGAGCAGTTCTTC. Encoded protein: CASSLNAGYNEQFF.

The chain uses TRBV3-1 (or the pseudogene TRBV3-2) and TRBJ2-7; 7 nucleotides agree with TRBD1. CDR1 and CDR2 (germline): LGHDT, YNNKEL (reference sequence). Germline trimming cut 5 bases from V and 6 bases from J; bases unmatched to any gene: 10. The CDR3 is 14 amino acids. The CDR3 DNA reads TGTGCCAGCAGCACTACCATACAGGGGCGCGAGCAGTACTTC. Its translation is CASSTTIQGREQYF.

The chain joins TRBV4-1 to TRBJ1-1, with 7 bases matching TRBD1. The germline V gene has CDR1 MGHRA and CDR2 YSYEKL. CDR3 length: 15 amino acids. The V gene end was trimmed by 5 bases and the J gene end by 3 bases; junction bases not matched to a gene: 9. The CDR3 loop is CASSIRDRDDTEAFF. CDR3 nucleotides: TGCGCCAGCAGCATACGAGACAGGGACGACACTGAAGCTTTCTTT.

The CDR3, as DNA: TGCGCCAGCACGAGCTTGGGGGGGAACTATGGCTACACCTTC. Protein: CASTSLGGNYGYTF. The gene calls are TRBV5-1 and TRBJ1-2, with TRBD1 as a possible D gene (5 bases). V dropped 6 bases and J dropped 2 bases, with 14 bases sitting between them. The germline V gene encodes CDR1 SGHRS and CDR2 YFSETQ. This CDR3 contains 14 residues.

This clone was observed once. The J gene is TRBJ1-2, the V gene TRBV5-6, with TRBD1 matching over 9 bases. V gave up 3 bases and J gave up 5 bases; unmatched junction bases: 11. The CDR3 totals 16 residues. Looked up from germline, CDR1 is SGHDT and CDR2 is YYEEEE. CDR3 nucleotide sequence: TGTGCCAGCAGCTACGGGACAGGGTTTGAGCGGTATGGCTACACCTTC. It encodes CASSYGTGFERYGYTF.